The 19 T cell receptor beta chains given below trace back to one sample, sequenced in a study of T cell responses to AZD1222 COVID-19 vaccine (dated by TCRdb to 2020 to 2022). The sample's time point label, in plain terms: about 28 days (+/-7) after the second vaccine dose. Preparation of the library involved the immunoSEQ multiplex PCR assay. Drawn from immuneACCESS, this table holds only the in-frame rearrangements with V and J called that TCRdb kept. Clones are partly lost; checked studies trace under half to an unresolved V gene and leave the rest unexplained. This sample lists around 130,000 clones; 88% were detected once. Of the sample, around 5% is held by the ten largest clones. The input for sequencing was peripheral blood, taken 28 days after the second AZD1222 dose. The receptor source for this set is an adult who received the AZD1222 COVID-19 vaccine.

The CDR3 DNA reads as TGCGCCAGCAGCGGACTAGCACTGGTGAGCACAGATACGCAGTATTTT. Amino acids: CASSGLALVSTDTQYF. The rearrangement uses TRBV5-1 and TRBJ2-3; the match to TRBD2 covers 8 bases. Losses at the gene ends were 4 bases for V and 0 bases for J; bases not matched to a gene: 7. The CDR3 covers 16 residues. Looked up from germline, CDR1 is SGHRS and CDR2 is YFSETQ. Complete variable domain (other parts from reference TRBV5-1 and TRBJ2-3): KAGVTQTPRYLIKTRGQQVTLSCSPISGHRSVSWYQQTPGQGLQFLFEYFSETQRNKGNFPGRFSGRQFSNSRSEMNVSTLELGDSALYLCASSGLALVSTDTQYFGPGTRLTVL.

The chain links TRBV19 to TRBJ1-5; D ambiguous. The CDR3 contains 17 residues. V was cut by 1 base and J by 4 bases, with 17 bases left in between. From germline, CDR1 is LNHDA and CDR2 SQIVND (reference sequence). The CDR3 loop reads CASSIVPTRAFNQPQHF. CDR3 nucleotide sequence: TGTGCCAGTAGTATAGTACCTACGAGAGCTTTTAATCAGCCCCAGCATTTT.

The chain has TRBV7-2 and TRBJ1-2; 8 bases align to TRBD1. V was clipped by 6 bases and J by 6 bases; unmatched bases: 6. The CDR3 covers 13 residues. Germline CDR1 reads SGHTA; CDR2 reads FQGNSA. The DNA of the CDR3 is TGTGCCAGCAGTAACAGGGGGAGGGATGGCTACACCTTC. Translation gives CASSNRGRDGYTF.

The chain carries TRBV28 and TRBJ2-6; D is possibly TRBD1 or TRBD2 (5 bases each). The CDR3 is 17 amino acids. Trimming stripped 7 bases from V and 0 bases from J, with 16 bases between. Germline lookup yields CDR1 MDHEN and CDR2 SYDVKM. CDR3 in DNA: TGTGCCAGCACCTCCCCGGGACGGCTCTCTGGGGCCAACGTCCTGACTTTC. It translates to CASTSPGRLSGANVLTF.

This sequence joins TRBV6-4 and TRBJ1-5, with 7 bases lining up with TRBD1. The CDR3 loop spans 13 amino acids. The germline V gene has CDR1 MRHNA and CDR2 SNTAGT. J gave up 4 bases and V 4 bases, and 1 base lay outside the gene matches. The CDR3 sequence: CASSVGQNQPQHF. The CDR3 DNA reads TGTGCCAGCAGTGTGGGACAGAATCAGCCCCAGCATTTT.

This sequence joins TRBV28 and TRBJ1-1; no definite D call. Germline CDR1 MDHEN, CDR2 SYDVKM. V was cut by 6 bases and J by 8 bases, with 7 bases left in between. This CDR3 contains 10 residues. CDR3 amino acids: CASRYREAFF. Written as DNA, the CDR3 is TGTGCCAGCAGATACCGGGAAGCTTTCTTT.

The chain recombines TRBV28 with TRBJ1-5; 7 bases map to TRBD1. The CDR3 has 15 amino acids. After removal of 3 bases from V and 11 bases from J, the junction contained 13 bases not matched to a gene. Germline CDR1 and CDR2: MDHEN and SYDVKM. The CDR3 loop reads CASSFPDRLLGAQHF. In DNA, the CDR3 is TGTGCCAGCAGTTTTCCGGACAGGCTTCTTGGGGCCCAGCATTTT.

This chain joins TRBV28 and TRBJ2-1; 11 nucleotides align to TRBD2. With 7 bases clipped from V and 5 bases from J, the junction kept 10 bases outside the gene matches. Looked up from germline, CDR1 is MDHEN and CDR2 is SYDVKM. The CDR3 runs to 16 residues. The CDR3, as DNA: TGTGCCAGCACCGATCCTAGCGGGAGGTCCCACAATGAGCAGTTCTTC. It specifies CASTDPSGRSHNEQFF.

V usage is TRBV30 and J usage is TRBJ1-1; no definite D call. The germline CDR1 and CDR2 sequences are GTSNPN and SVGIG (reference sequence). This CDR3 is built from 12 residues. The V gene lost 3 bases and the J gene lost 4 bases, with 9 bases spanning the gap. CDR3 sequence (DNA): TGTGCCTGGAGGGACGGTGCCACTGAAGCTTTCTTT. This codes for CAWRDGATEAFF.

The V and J genes are TRBV5-5 and TRBJ1-2; D is possibly TRBD1 (5 bases). The V gene's germline CDR1 is SGHKS and CDR2 YYEKEE (reference sequence). Trimming removed 4 bases at V and 5 bases at J, with 15 bases between. The CDR3 has 14 residues. The DNA of the CDR3 is TGTGCCAGCAGCACCCAAGACAGTCCGTATGGCTACACCTTC. This encodes CASSTQDSPYGYTF.

This chain connects TRBV28 to TRBJ2-5; D not certain. The germline V and J ends were trimmed by 7 bases and 5 bases, with 20 bases remaining between them. The CDR3 runs 15 residues. Germline CDR1 and CDR2: MDHEN and SYDVKM. The CDR3 coding sequence is TGTGCCAGCACCTCCACTAAGTCCCTTGAGGAGACCCAGTACTTC. Amino acids: CASTSTKSLEETQYF.

This clone was seen a handful of times. V gene TRBV6-5 combines with J gene TRBJ2-7; TRBD2 aligns across 7 bases. Germline assignment: CDR1 MNHEY and CDR2 SVGAGI. The CDR3 extends over 13 amino acids. The trim removed 6 bases at V and 0 bases at J, leaving 2 bases unmatched. The CDR3 DNA reads as TGTGCCAGCAGATGGACTAGCTCCTACGAGCAGTACTTC. Its translation: CASRWTSSYEQYF.

Here the CDR3 DNA reads TGTGCCAGCAGCCCCGGGGCGGAAGGTTATGAAAAACTGTTTTTT. Translating gives CASSPGAEGYEKLFF. This chain joins TRBV3-1 (or the pseudogene TRBV3-2) and TRBJ1-4; D is perhaps TRBD1 (5 bases). Germline loops: CDR1 LGHDT, CDR2 YNNKEL (reference sequence). V lost 4 bases and J lost 6, with 15 bases in between. The CDR3 spans 15 residues.

This chain connects TRBV30 to TRBJ1-2; the D gene is possibly TRBD1 (6 bases). The CDR3 loop spans 13 amino acids. The V end was cut by 0 bases, the J end by 8 bases, with 13 bases between. Looked up from germline, CDR1 is GTSNPN and CDR2 is SVGIG (reference sequence). The CDR3 coding sequence is TGTGCCTGGAGTGTTAAAGGGACAAGGGGCTACACCTTC. Its translation is CAWSVKGTRGYTF. Full variable domain (rest looked up from reference TRBV30 and TRBJ1-2): SQTIHQWPATLVQPVGSPLSLECTVEGTSNPNLYWYRQAAGRGLQLLFYSVGIGQISSEVPQNLSASRPQDRQFILSSKKLLLSDSGFYLCAWSVKGTRGYTFGSGTRLTVV.

This clone was counted once. The genes are TRBV11-2 and TRBJ2-5; 14 bases agree with TRBD2. Losses at the gene ends were 3 bases for V and 4 bases for J; bases not matched to a gene: 1. CDR1 is SGHAT, CDR2 FQNNGV, per germline. The length of the CDR3 is 15 residues. The CDR3 loop reads CASSLTSGGAETQYF. The CDR3 region has the DNA TGTGCCAGCAGCTTGACTAGCGGGGGGGCAGAGACCCAGTACTTC.

The gene calls are TRBV18 and TRBJ1-1; D remains ambiguous. The V end lost 3 bases, the J end lost 0 bases, and 5 bases lay between the germline ends. This CDR3 has 13 residues. Germline CDR1 and CDR2: KGHSH and LQKENI. In nucleotides, the CDR3 is TGTGCCAGCTCACCCTCGATGAACACTGAAGCTTTCTTT. Its protein product is CASSPSMNTEAFF.

This sequence joins TRBV3-1 (or the pseudogene TRBV3-2) and TRBJ1-2; D uncertain. Germline V gene lookup returns CDR1 LGHDT and CDR2 YNNKEL (reference sequence). There are 12 residues in the CDR3. Between the trimmed V and J ends, which lost 0 bases and 8 bases, there was a span of 7 bases. Here the CDR3 reads CASSQDEKGYTF. The CDR3 nucleotides are TGTGCCAGCAGCCAAGATGAAAAAGGCTACACCTTC.

The rearrangement uses TRBV4-3 and TRBJ1-4; D not resolved. Germline V CDR1 and CDR2: LGHNA, YSLEER. CDR3 size: 15 residues. The ends were cut back, 4 bases at V and 0 bases at J, with 9 bases in the middle. The CDR3, as DNA: TGCGCCAGCAGCCCTACCAGTGCAACTAATGAAAAACTGTTTTTT. Translation: CASSPTSATNEKLFF.

This clone occurred once. This chain uses TRBV6-1 with TRBJ2-1; 8 positions match TRBD2. Germline assignment: CDR1 MNHNS and CDR2 SASEGT. The length of the CDR3 is 16 residues. V gave up 4 bases and J gave up 3 bases; unmatched junction bases: 8. The CDR3 spells CASSAEAGDYYNEQFF. In nucleotides, the CDR3 is TGTGCCAGCAGTGCAGAAGCGGGAGATTACTACAATGAGCAGTTCTTC.